These 29 T cell receptor beta chains were all obtained from the same sample, sequenced in a study of long-term antiretroviral therapy in people with HIV. Investigators performed immunoSEQ version v3.0 at survey level. The table came from immunoSEQ multiplex PCR; TCRdb's copy has only in-frame clones and leaves some out. This sample has about 22,000 clones; 70% to 90% occur once, and the top ten carry less than 5%. The sequenced sample was unsorted PBMCs, obtained 1.3 years after starting antiretroviral therapy. The source is a man in his sixties with HIV.

V gene TRBV2 combines with J gene TRBJ1-3, with TRBD1 matching over 8 bases. CDR1 and CDR2 from the germline V gene are SNHLY and FYNNEI. The CDR3 has 14 residues. V lost 4 bases to trimming and J lost 2 bases; unmatched junction nucleotides: 1. The DNA for the CDR3 is TGTGCCAGCAGTGGGACAGGGCCTGGAAACACCATATATTTT. Its translation is CASSGTGPGNTIYF.

This clone was picked up a small number of times. In the same sample, other DNA sequences code for this CDR3. The chain uses TRBV7-2 and TRBJ2-7; D is ambiguous. Germline CDR1 and CDR2: SGHTA and FQGNSA. CDR3 size: 13 residues. The germline V and J ends were trimmed by 5 bases and 2 bases, with 10 bases remaining between them. CDR3 residues: CASSPDRAYEQYF. The CDR3 DNA reads TGTGCCAGCAGCCCCGATCGGGCCTACGAGCAGTACTTC.

By share, this clone counts as medium-sized (0.01 to 0.1%). The chain couples TRBV18 to TRBJ2-3; no definite D call. There are 17 residues in the CDR3. V shed 1 base and J shed 6 bases, with 20 bases lying between them. Germline CDR1 reads KGHSH; CDR2 reads LQKENI. The CDR3 loop reads CASSPLTGRETVDTQYF. The DNA of the CDR3 is TGTGCCAGCTCACCACTCACGGGTAGGGAAACGGTGGATACGCAGTATTTT.

The V call is TRBV10-3, the J call TRBJ2-1; D possibly corresponds to TRBD2 (6 bases). Trimming cost V 9 bases and J 9 bases, with 18 bases left between them. The length of the CDR3 is 13 residues. CDR1 ENHRY and CDR2 SYGVKD come from the germline V gene. CDR3 sequence: CAIATSTEGEQFF. In DNA form, the CDR3 reads TGTGCCATTGCGACTAGTACGGAAGGTGAGCAGTTCTTC.

This chain connects TRBV18 to TRBJ2-7; 8 positions match TRBD1. CDR3 length equals 15 residues. The germline CDR1 and CDR2 sequences are KGHSH and LQKENI. V shed 3 bases and J 4 bases; nucleotides not matched to a gene: 8. This CDR3 reads CASSPVRTGSYEQYF. The CDR3 region has the DNA TGTGCCAGCTCACCGGTGAGGACAGGGTCATACGAGCAGTACTTC.

The CDR3 nucleotides read TGTGCCAGCAGTAGGGACAGCTATCAGCCCCAGCATTTT. Translated, it gives CASSRDSYQPQHF. The chain has TRBV5-4 and TRBJ1-5; 7 nucleotides align to TRBD1. This CDR3 spans 13 amino acids. V was pared by 5 bases and J by 5 bases, with 4 bases of the junction left unmatched. CDR1 and CDR2 from the germline V gene are SGHNT and YYREEE (reference sequence).

V gene TRBV5-1 combines with J gene TRBJ2-7; tentatively, D is TRBD2 (7 bases). Trimming shortened V by 0 bases and J by 0 bases, and 19 bases separated the two germline ends. This CDR3 is 18 amino acids long. Germline lookup yields CDR1 SGHRS and CDR2 YFSETQ. The CDR3 DNA reads TGCGCCAGCAGCTTGGGCGGGGGCGGACAAACTAGCTCCTACGAGCAGTACTTC. The encoded protein is CASSLGGGGQTSSYEQYF.

V usage is TRBV9 and J usage is TRBJ2-7, with D perhaps TRBD2 (6 bases). The CDR3 totals 14 residues. The V and J ends lost 2 bases and 4 bases respectively, with 13 bases between them. Germline V CDR1 and CDR2: SGDLS, YYNGEE. The CDR3 DNA sequence: TGTGCCAGCAGCGTGGCCGGGGGAGAGTACGAGCAGTACTTC. It encodes CASSVAGGEYEQYF.

In this sample, this clone turned up a few times. Other DNA sequences within the sample encode an identical CDR3. V gene TRBV9 combines with J gene TRBJ2-7; 13 nucleotides match TRBD2. The CDR3 covers 15 residues. Trimming at V came to 0 bases and at J to 3 bases, leaving 0 bases not matched to a gene. Germline V gives CDR1 SGDLS, CDR2 YYNGEE. CDR3 residues: CASSVGLAGGYEQYF. In nucleotides, the CDR3 is TGTGCCAGCAGCGTAGGACTAGCGGGAGGCTACGAGCAGTACTTC.

This clone was picked up one time. The rearrangement links TRBV10-3 to TRBJ1-1; D perhaps matches TRBD1 (5 bases). The CDR3 extends over 14 amino acids. V lost 4 bases and J lost 3, with 12 bases in between. Germline V lookup: CDR1 ENHRY, CDR2 SYGVKD. CDR3 sequence: CAISGVRADTEAFF. CDR3 coding DNA: TGTGCCATCAGTGGCGTCAGGGCGGACACTGAAGCTTTCTTT.

V is TRBV9 and J is TRBJ2-5; 9 positions agree with TRBD2. V lost 3 bases and J lost 5; bases outside the gene matches: 14. Germline CDR1 reads SGDLS; CDR2 reads YYNGEE. This CDR3 contains 17 residues. The CDR3 coding sequence is TGTGCCAGCAGCGCCCCCAGCGGGGGGATAATCAGCGAGACCCAGTACTTC. Encoded protein: CASSAPSGGIISETQYF.

This chain joins TRBV5-1 and TRBJ1-1, with D tentatively TRBD1 (5 bases). The CDR3 sequence is 13 residues long. In germline, CDR1 is SGHRS, CDR2 YFSETQ. V was pared by 3 bases and J by 2 bases, with 8 bases between. CDR3 DNA: TGCGCCAGCAGCTATGGGGGTAACACTGAAGCTTTCTTT. It translates to CASSYGGNTEAFF.

The table lists this clone with a count of one. The rearrangement joins TRBV10-2 to TRBJ2-3; 8 bases agree with TRBD2. The germline V gene has CDR1 WSHSY and CDR2 SAAADI. This CDR3 spans 14 amino acids. Germline trimming cut 8 bases from V and 5 bases from J; bases unmatched to any gene: 9. In DNA, the CDR3 is TGCGCCAGCCGGAAAGCGGGAGCTGGAGATACGCAGTATTTT. Protein product: CASRKAGAGDTQYF.

The J gene is TRBJ1-4, the V gene TRBV6-1, with D possibly matching TRBD1 (5 bases). The CDR3 runs 16 residues. V shed 2 bases and J shed 1 base, with 11 bases lying between them. From germline, CDR1 is MNHNS and CDR2 SASEGT. CDR3 amino acids: CASSEIGVGTNEKLFF. DNA of the CDR3: TGTGCCAGCAGTGAAATAGGGGTAGGAACTAATGAAAAACTGTTTTTT.

The V gene is TRBV10-3, the J gene TRBJ2-3; 8 bases are a match to TRBD2. Germline V gives CDR1 ENHRY, CDR2 SYGVKD. The V gene end was trimmed by 4 bases and the J gene end by 5 bases; junction bases not matched to a gene: 5. This CDR3 has 14 residues. CDR3 protein: CAISARGAEDTQYF. The CDR3 coding sequence is TGTGCCATCAGTGCGCGGGGGGCGGAAGATACGCAGTATTTT.

The V and J genes are TRBV29-1 and TRBJ2-3; D gene ambiguous. Germline V CDR1 and CDR2: SQVTM, ANQGSEA. Trimming stripped 3 bases from V and 6 bases from J, with 7 bases between. This CDR3 is built from 11 residues. The CDR3 here is CSVDRWDTQYF. The CDR3 bases are TGCAGCGTTGATCGGTGGGATACGCAGTATTTT.

This chain uses TRBV5-4 with TRBJ2-7, with 7 bases aligning to TRBD1. The CDR3 runs 16 residues. From germline, CDR1 is SGHNT and CDR2 YYREEE (reference sequence). With 4 bases clipped from V and 0 bases from J, the junction kept 10 bases outside the gene matches. DNA of the CDR3: TGTGCCAGCAGCGCTTCGGACAGGCCGAGCTCCTACGAGCAGTACTTC. Its translation is CASSASDRPSSYEQYF.

The sample holds a few counts of this clone. This rearrangement joins TRBV27 to TRBJ2-1; D is ambiguous. From germline, CDR1 is MNHEY and CDR2 SMNVEV (reference sequence). With 5 bases removed from V and 0 bases from J, the gap between germline ends came to 14 bases. The length of the CDR3 is 16 residues. CDR3 bases: TGTGCCAGCAGTCCAAATCTCGCGGACTCCTACAATGAGCAGTTCTTC. Protein product: CASSPNLADSYNEQFF.

The gene calls are TRBV11-2 and TRBJ2-1; D gene uncertain. The germline V and J ends were trimmed by 1 base and 0 bases, with 7 bases remaining between them. CDR1 and CDR2 from the germline V gene are SGHAT and FQNNGV. The CDR3 consists of 15 residues. Here the CDR3 reads CASSLATTSYNEQFF. In DNA form, the CDR3 reads TGTGCCAGCAGCTTAGCGACGACCTCCTACAATGAGCAGTTCTTC. The full variable domain, its missing parts supplied by reference TRBV11-2 and TRBJ2-1, is EAGVAQSPRYKIIEKRQSVAFWCNPISGHATLYWYQQILGQGPKLLIQFQNNGVVDDSQLPKDRFSAERLKGVDSTLKIQPAKLEDSAVYLCASSLATTSYNEQFFGPGTRLTVL.

In its sample, this clone was seen a few times. V and J are TRBV4-2 and TRBJ2-7; maybe TRBD1 (7 bases). The CDR3 is 17 residues long. Germline-derived CDR1 and CDR2 are LGHNA and YNFKEQ. The V end lost 4 bases, the J end lost 2 bases, and 21 bases lay between the germline ends. CDR3 sequence: CASSPLEGRGQTYEQYF. Here the CDR3 DNA reads TGTGCCAGCAGCCCGCTGGAGGGTAGGGGACAGACCTACGAGCAGTACTTC.

This sequence joins TRBV7-6 and TRBJ2-3; 8 bases map to TRBD1. The trim removed 2 bases at V and 2 bases at J, leaving 3 bases unmatched. This CDR3 has 15 amino acids. Germline assignment: CDR1 SGHVS and CDR2 FNYEAQ. This chain's CDR3 is CASSLPGGHTDTQYF. In DNA, the CDR3 is TGTGCCAGCAGCTTACCAGGGGGCCACACAGATACGCAGTATTTT.

The chain links TRBV7-9 to TRBJ2-1, with 13 bases aligning to TRBD2. The ends lost 1 base at V and 6 bases at J; junction bases unmatched: 6. The CDR3 runs 17 residues. Germline CDR1 and CDR2: SEHNR and FQNEAQ (reference sequence). The CDR3 sequence is CASSLGPGTSGTNEQFF. CDR3 sequence (DNA): TGTGCCAGCAGCTTAGGCCCCGGGACTAGCGGGACCAATGAGCAGTTCTTC.

V and J are TRBV7-9 and TRBJ2-3; no firm D call. CDR1 SEHNR and CDR2 FQNEAQ come from the germline V gene (reference sequence). Trimming removed 1 base from V and 2 bases from J, with 10 bases in between. The CDR3 consists of 15 residues. CDR3 sequence: CASSLEGRFTDTQYF. As DNA, the CDR3 is TGTGCCAGCAGCTTAGAGGGCCGATTCACAGATACGCAGTATTTT.

CDR3 nucleotides: TGTGCCATCAGTCAATCTAGCGGGAGCCAAGGAGAGACCCAGTACTTC. Amino acid sequence: CAISQSSGSQGETQYF. The V call is TRBV10-3, the J call TRBJ2-5, with 10 bases aligning to TRBD2. This CDR3 spans 16 amino acids. Losses at the gene ends were 5 bases for V and 4 bases for J; bases not matched to a gene: 10. CDR1 and CDR2 (germline): ENHRY, SYGVKD.

The J gene is TRBJ1-1, the V gene TRBV18, with D hard to call. From germline, CDR1 is KGHSH and CDR2 LQKENI. Trimming shortened V by 1 base and J by 4 bases, and 13 bases separated the two germline ends. The CDR3 length is 15 residues. CDR3 in amino acids: CASSPRVGMSTEAFF. DNA of the CDR3: TGTGCCAGCTCACCACGGGTAGGGATGAGCACTGAAGCTTTCTTT. Combining the CDR3 with reference TRBV18 and TRBJ1-1 gives the whole variable domain NAGVMQNPRHLVRRRGQEARLRCSPMKGHSHVYWYRQLPEEGLKFMVYLQKENIIDESGMPKERFSAEFPKEGPSILRIQQVVRGDSAAYFCASSPRVGMSTEAFFGQGTRLTVV.

The J gene is TRBJ2-4, the V gene TRBV5-1; D gene unclear. The V gene's germline CDR1 is SGHRS and CDR2 YFSETQ. There are 14 residues in the CDR3. V lost 1 base to trimming and J lost 8 bases, with 13 bases between them. CDR3 bases: TGCGCCAGCAGCTTGCTGGGGAATCGAGACATTCAGTACTTC. Its translation: CASSLLGNRDIQYF.

The V and J genes are TRBV18 and TRBJ2-3; TRBD2 matches at 11 bases. Losses at the gene ends were 3 bases for V and 5 bases for J; bases not matched to a gene: 1. Germline values: CDR1 KGHSH, CDR2 LQKENI. CDR3 length: 14 residues. The CDR3, as DNA: TGTGCCAGCTCACCCCTAGCGGGAGGAGATACGCAGTATTTT. It is translated as CASSPLAGGDTQYF.

J is TRBJ2-7 and V is TRBV9, with D perhaps TRBD1 or TRBD2 (5 bases each). Trimming stripped 3 bases from V and 2 bases from J, with 12 bases between. CDR1 SGDLS and CDR2 YYNGEE come from the germline V gene. This CDR3 has 14 residues. The CDR3 spells CASSAGDGAYEQYF. In DNA form, the CDR3 reads TGTGCCAGCAGCGCTGGGGACGGAGCCTACGAGCAGTACTTC. The full variable domain, its missing parts supplied by reference TRBV9 and TRBJ2-7, is DSGVTQTPKHLITATGQRVTLRCSPRSGDLSVYWYQQSLDQGLQFLIQYYNGEERAKGNILERFSAQQFPDLHSELNLSSLELGDSALYFCASSAGDGAYEQYFGPGTRLTVT.

This chain connects TRBV6-1 to TRBJ2-7, with TRBD1 matching over 7 bases. V lost 5 bases and J lost 3; bases outside the gene matches: 1. This CDR3 region has 12 residues. The germline CDR1 and CDR2 sequences are MNHNS and SASEGT. CDR3 DNA: TGTGCCAGCAGTAGACAGGGCTACGAGCAGTACTTC. It yields the protein CASSRQGYEQYF.